This T cell receptor (beta chain) was found in a study of regulatory T cells in long-lasting Graves disease. Study-level findings and limits: Researchers examined only peripheral blood and not thyroid tissue. Newly diagnosed disease favored TRBV20-1 and TRBJ2-1 over persistent disease. Owing to a sample size that was small, accuracy may have been reduced.

After removal of 2 bases from V and 0 bases from J, the junction contained 12 bases not matched to a gene. The CDR3 sequence is 20 residues long. Germline-derived CDR1 and CDR2 are ENHRY and SYGVKD. Time point noted: newly diagnosed GD, antithyroid drugs for less than 3 months. PBMCs were the source of the RNA used for TCR sequencing. This clonotype came up many times. Its antigen is not identified. Arm-PCR with iRepertoire HTBI primers amplified the CDR3 regions for these TCR beta libraries. TCRdb processed the multiplex PCR reads anew with MiXCR; each CDR3 protein has one entry. The sample holds around 500,000 distinct CDR3 sequences, less than 15% seen once. These same records also appear under a second study, on T cells in Graves' hyperthyroidism and ophthalmopathy. That paper notes: HTBI primers were used for first-round RT-PCR of the TCR CDR3.

The chain combines TRBV10-3 with TRBJ2-2; 10 positions agree with TRBD2. The sequence derives from a man aged 25 to 45 with Graves disease. The sequencing used peripheral blood mononuclear cells (PBMCs), collected at new diagnosis, from a patient treated with antithyroid drugs. The CDR3 sequence: CAISEPGTSVYTANTGELFF. For the CDR3, the DNA is TGTGCCATCAGTGAGCCGGGGACTAGCGTGTATACCGCGAACACCGGGGAGCTGTTTTTT.